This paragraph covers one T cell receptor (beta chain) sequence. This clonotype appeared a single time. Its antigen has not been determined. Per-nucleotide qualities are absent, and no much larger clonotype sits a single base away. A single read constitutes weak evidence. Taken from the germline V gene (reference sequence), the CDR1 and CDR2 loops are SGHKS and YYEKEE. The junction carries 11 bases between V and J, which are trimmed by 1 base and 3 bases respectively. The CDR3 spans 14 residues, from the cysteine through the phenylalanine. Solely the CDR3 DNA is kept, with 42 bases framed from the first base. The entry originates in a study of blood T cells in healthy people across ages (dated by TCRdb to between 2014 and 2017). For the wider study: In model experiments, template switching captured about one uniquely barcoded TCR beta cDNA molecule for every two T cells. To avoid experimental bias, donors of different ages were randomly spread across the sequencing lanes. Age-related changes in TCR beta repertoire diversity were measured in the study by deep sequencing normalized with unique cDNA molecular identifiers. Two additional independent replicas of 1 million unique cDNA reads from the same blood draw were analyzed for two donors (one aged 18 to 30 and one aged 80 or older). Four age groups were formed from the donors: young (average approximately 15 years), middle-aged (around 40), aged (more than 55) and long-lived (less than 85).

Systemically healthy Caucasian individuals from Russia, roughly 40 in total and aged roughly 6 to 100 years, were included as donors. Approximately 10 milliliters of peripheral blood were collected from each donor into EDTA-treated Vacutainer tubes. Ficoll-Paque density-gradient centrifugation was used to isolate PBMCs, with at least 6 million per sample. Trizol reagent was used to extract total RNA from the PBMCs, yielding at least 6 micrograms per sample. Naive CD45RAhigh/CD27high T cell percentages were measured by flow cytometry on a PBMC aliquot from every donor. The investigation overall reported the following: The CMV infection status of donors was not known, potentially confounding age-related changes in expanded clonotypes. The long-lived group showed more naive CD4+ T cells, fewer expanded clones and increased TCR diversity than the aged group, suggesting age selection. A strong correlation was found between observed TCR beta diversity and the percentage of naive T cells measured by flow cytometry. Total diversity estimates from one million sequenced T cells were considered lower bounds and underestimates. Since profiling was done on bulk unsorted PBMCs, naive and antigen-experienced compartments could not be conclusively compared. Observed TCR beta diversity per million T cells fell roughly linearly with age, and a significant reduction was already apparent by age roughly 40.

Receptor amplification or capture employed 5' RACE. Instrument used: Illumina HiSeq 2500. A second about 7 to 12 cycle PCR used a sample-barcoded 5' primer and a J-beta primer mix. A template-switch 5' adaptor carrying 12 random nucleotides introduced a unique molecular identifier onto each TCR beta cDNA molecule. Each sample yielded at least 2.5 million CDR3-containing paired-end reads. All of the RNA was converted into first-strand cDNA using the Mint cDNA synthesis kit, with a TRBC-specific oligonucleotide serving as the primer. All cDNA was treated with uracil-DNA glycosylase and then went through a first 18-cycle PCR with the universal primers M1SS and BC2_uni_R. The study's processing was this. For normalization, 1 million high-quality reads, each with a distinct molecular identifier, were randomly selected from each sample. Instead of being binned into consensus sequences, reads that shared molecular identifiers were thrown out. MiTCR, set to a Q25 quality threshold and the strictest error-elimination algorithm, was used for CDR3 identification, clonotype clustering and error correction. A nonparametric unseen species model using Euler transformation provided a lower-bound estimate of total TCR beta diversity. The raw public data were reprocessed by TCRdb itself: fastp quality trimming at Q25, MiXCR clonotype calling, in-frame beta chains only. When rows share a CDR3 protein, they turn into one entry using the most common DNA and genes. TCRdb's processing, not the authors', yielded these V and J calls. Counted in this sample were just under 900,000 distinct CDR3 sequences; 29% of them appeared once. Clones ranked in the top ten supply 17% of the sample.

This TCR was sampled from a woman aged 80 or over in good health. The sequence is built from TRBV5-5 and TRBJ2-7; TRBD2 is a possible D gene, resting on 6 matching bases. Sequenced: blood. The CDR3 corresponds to CASSLRDSIYEQYF. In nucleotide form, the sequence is TGTGCCAGCAGCTTGCGGGACTCAATCTACGAGCAGTACTTC.